This TCR beta chain was identified in a study of siplizumab effects on memory and regulatory T cells. CDR1 is SEHNR and CDR2 is FQNEAQ in the germline V gene (reference sequence). Trimming shortened V by 6 bases and J by 7 bases, and 16 bases separated the two germline ends. This CDR3 has 15 residues. TCRdb's copy holds only in-frame clones and misses some; the assay was immunoSEQ multiplex PCR. The table shows 9,200 or so clones, with roughly two thirds occurring only once. This clone was detected only a few times. The V call is TRBV7-9, the J call TRBJ1-6, with D perhaps TRBD1 (5 bases). The material sequenced was effector memory CD8+ T cells sorted from blood. Regarding subset: unstimulated CD8+ effector memory T cells. The TCR sequence derives from a human donor in good health. CDR3 protein: CASRTEPIGNSPLHF. In nucleotides, the CDR3 is TGTGCCAGCAGGACAGAACCCATAGGAAATTCACCCCTCCACTTT.